This T cell receptor beta chain appears in the sequencing data of a study of cytomegalovirus exposure and HLA in healthy donors. The germline V gene has CDR1 SEHNR and CDR2 FQNEAQ (reference sequence). V was shortened by 10 bases and J by 3 bases, with 16 bases between the two germline ends. This CDR3 is built from 13 residues. About this clone: Its target is not known.

The donors were part of the validation cohort of fewer than 150 subjects. That cohort was separate from the first cohort, which comprised several hundred subjects. Findings of the study overall: In vitro data verified a few CMV-associated chains as specific for CMV antigens. Reports indicated that the classifier achieved high specificity and sensitivity in diagnosing cytomegalovirus status.

The table came from immunoSEQ multiplex PCR; TCRdb's copy has only in-frame clones and leaves some out. This sample has some 99,000 clones, with 88% found just once. The J gene is TRBJ2-7, the V gene TRBV7-9, with D uncertain. The clonotype was recovered from a woman under 30 in good health and CMV-seronegative. Sequenced: PBMCs. DNA for the CDR3: TGTGCCACCAATTCCCGAACAGACTACGAGCAGTACTTC. It specifies CATNSRTDYEQYF.